Below, 21 T cell receptor beta chains from the same sample are listed, as sequenced in a study of T cells in Graves' hyperthyroidism and ophthalmopathy. RNA transcripts gave rise to amplified TCR beta CDR3 regions. With the HTBI primer set, the TCR CDR3 went through a first round of RT-PCR. TCRdb reanalysed the multiplex PCR reads using MiXCR and keeps one entry per CDR3 protein. The sample lists about 400,000 distinct CDR3 sequences; 11% to 15% were seen once. The sequenced material came from blood. The receptors here all came from a man aged 45-65 years with Graves' ophthalmopathy.

This clonotype was recorded many times. This sequence joins TRBV18 and TRBJ2-7; 14 bases match TRBD2. This CDR3 region has 16 residues. From germline, CDR1 is KGHSH and CDR2 LQKENI. Trimming cost V 3 bases and J 4 bases; bases outside gene matches: 5. This CDR3 reads CASSPAGTSGSYEQYF. The CDR3 region has the DNA TGTGCCAGCTCACCGGCGGGGACTAGCGGGAGTTACGAGCAGTACTTC.

There are many counts of this clonotype. The chain links TRBV11-2 to TRBJ2-7; D unresolved. CDR1 and CDR2 (germline): SGHAT, FQNNGV. V was clipped by 0 bases and J by 7 bases, with 16 bases between them. CDR3 length: 15 residues. The chain's CDR3 is CASSLDAADLREQYF. CDR3 in DNA: TGTGCCAGCAGCTTAGACGCGGCAGACCTACGGGAGCAGTACTTC.

The rearrangement joins TRBV19 to TRBJ2-3; tentatively, D is TRBD2 (5 bases). V lost 3 bases and J lost 3, with 13 bases in between. The CDR3 has 15 residues. Germline V gene lookup returns CDR1 LNHDA and CDR2 SQIVND (reference sequence). The DNA for the CDR3 is TGTGCCAGTAGTATTAACGGGATTGGGACAGATACGCAGTATTTT. Amino acid sequence: CASSINGIGTDTQYF.

In its sample, this clonotype was seen a few times. CDR3 residues: CASSSGLGNTIYF. CDR3 DNA: TGTGCCAGCAGTTCAGGTCTCGGAAACACCATATATTTT. This chain links TRBV27 with TRBJ1-3; no clear D. The germline V gene has CDR1 MNHEY and CDR2 SMNVEV (reference sequence). CDR3 length: 13 amino acids. Trimming took 4 bases from V and 4 from J, leaving 8 bases between them.

The genes are TRBV9 and TRBJ1-5, with D tentatively TRBD1 (5 bases). The CDR3 length is 15 residues. The V gene lost 3 bases and the J gene lost 2 bases, with 12 bases spanning the gap. Germline values: CDR1 SGDLS, CDR2 YYNGEE. The CDR3 loop reads CASSEGPQGNQPQHF. CDR3 nucleotides: TGTGCCAGCAGCGAGGGACCCCAAGGCAATCAGCCCCAGCATTTT.

This clonotype came up many times. CDR3 in DNA: TGTGCCAGCAGCCCTTACAGGGATTCGGGTGAGCAGTTCTTC. Translated, it gives CASSPYRDSGEQFF. The rearrangement links TRBV7-2 to TRBJ2-1; D might be TRBD1 (6 bases). Germline values: CDR1 SGHTA, CDR2 FQGNSA. The V and J ends lost 5 bases and 9 bases respectively, with 17 bases between them. This CDR3 region has 14 residues.

This clonotype was counted a few times. V is TRBV5-1 and J is TRBJ2-5; D may be TRBD1 (6 bases). Germline CDR1 is SGHRS and CDR2 is YFSETQ. This CDR3 is built from 14 residues. The germline V and J ends were trimmed by 3 bases and 4 bases, with 13 bases remaining between them. The CDR3, as DNA: TGCGCCAGCAGCTCGGCAGGGGTAGCAGAGACCCAGTACTTC. As protein: CASSSAGVAETQYF.

This clonotype was observed a handful of times. The genes are TRBV2 and TRBJ2-1, with D hard to call. This CDR3 comprises 20 residues. V was trimmed by 2 bases and J by 2 bases, leaving 25 bases between them. Germline CDR1 and CDR2: SNHLY and FYNNEI. Written as DNA, the CDR3 is TGTGCCAGCAGTGAATTCCCCAGAGATATAGTTGCGGCAACCTACAATGAGCAGTTCTTC. Amino acid sequence: CASSEFPRDIVAATYNEQFF.

J is TRBJ2-3 and V is TRBV4-2, with D perhaps TRBD1 or TRBD2 (5 bases each). Germline CDR1 is LGHNA and CDR2 is YNFKEQ. There are 16 residues in the CDR3. The ends were cut back, 0 bases at V and 11 bases at J, with 21 bases in the middle. CDR3 sequence reads: CASSQENSELGGGQYF. Here the CDR3 DNA reads TGTGCCAGCAGCCAAGAAAATAGCGAGTTAGGTGGGGGGCAGTATTTT.

Concerning this clonotype itself: A much larger clone differs by one base, so this may be a read error. The chain recombines TRBV20-1 with TRBJ2-7, with 9 bases aligning to TRBD2. This CDR3 spans 15 amino acids. The germline gives CDR1 DFQATT, CDR2 SNEGSKA (reference sequence). CDR3 loop: CGARGRTSVPYEQYF. The CDR3 nucleotides read TGCGGTGCTAGAGGTCGGACTAGCGTTCCCTACGAGCAGTACTTC.

Many counts were recorded for this clonotype. The rearrangement uses TRBV29-1 and TRBJ2-3; 8 bases are a match to TRBD2. V shed 7 bases and J 6 bases; nucleotides not matched to a gene: 12. CDR1 is SQVTM, CDR2 ANQGSEA, per germline. There are 14 residues in the CDR3. The CDR3 region has the DNA TGCAGCGCCTCCCGGGGGGGTTTTCTGGATACGCAGTATTTT. It is translated as CSASRGGFLDTQYF.

This clonotype has a handful of counts. The chain is built from TRBV6-1 and TRBJ2-5; no reliable D call. This CDR3 is built from 15 residues. V lost 2 bases to trimming and J lost 7 bases, with 17 bases between them. CDR1 and CDR2 (germline): MNHNS, SASEGT. The CDR3 DNA sequence: TGTGCCAGCAGTGAACCTCCGGACCGCCCGTTGACCCAGTACTTC. Its translation: CASSEPPDRPLTQYF.

This clonotype was seen repeatedly, ten times or more. The CDR3 protein is CASSFGEKLFF. Written as DNA, the CDR3 is TGTGCCAGCAGCTTCGGGGAAAAACTGTTTTTT. The rearrangement uses TRBV7-9 and TRBJ1-4; D gene ambiguous. The CDR3 length is 11 residues. The V and J ends lost 3 bases and 8 bases respectively, with 4 bases between them. In germline, CDR1 is SEHNR, CDR2 FQNEAQ (reference sequence).

This clonotype has a count of ten or more. The rearrangement joins TRBV20-1 to TRBJ1-1; 10 bases fit TRBD1. Trimming at V came to 6 bases and at J to 11 bases, leaving 9 bases not matched to a gene. CDR1 is DFQATT and CDR2 is SNEGSKA in the germline V gene (reference sequence). The CDR3 is made up of 12 amino acids. CDR3 bases: TGCAGTGCAGGGGACAGGGGCCCGGGGGCTTTCTTT. Amino acids: CSAGDRGPGAFF.

This clonotype turned up a few times. The chain is built from TRBV5-4 and TRBJ2-4, with 9 bases that match TRBD1. Germline values: CDR1 SGHNT, CDR2 YYREEE (reference sequence). The V and J ends lost 9 bases and 9 bases, in that order; junction bases with no gene match: 13. The CDR3 length is 14 residues. The CDR3 region is CANNPGQGSSIQYF. For the CDR3, the DNA is TGTGCCAACAACCCCGGACAGGGGTCGAGCATTCAGTACTTC.

Many counts were recorded for this clonotype. J is TRBJ2-3 and V is TRBV28; 10 bases agree with TRBD2. This CDR3 is built from 16 residues. From germline, CDR1 is MDHEN and CDR2 SYDVKM. V trimming: 5 bases; J trimming: 1 base; junction bases outside the gene matches: 6. The CDR3 region is CASSTLAGVGTDTQYF. In DNA, the CDR3 is TGTGCCAGCAGTACCCTAGCGGGAGTTGGCACAGATACGCAGTATTTT.

This clonotype was observed at least ten times. The rearrangement links TRBV2 to TRBJ1-2; the match to TRBD1 covers 7 bases. Losses at the gene ends were 5 bases for V and 4 bases for J; bases not matched to a gene: 13. Germline CDR1 is SNHLY and CDR2 is FYNNEI. The CDR3 spans 16 residues. The CDR3, as DNA: TGTGCCAGCAGTCGGGAGGGGGCCGATACAAGCTATGGCTACACCTTC. This translates into CASSREGADTSYGYTF.

This clonotype appeared a few times. The gene calls are TRBV6-2 or TRBV6-3 and TRBJ1-2; tentatively, D is TRBD1 (6 bases). Germline lookup yields CDR1 MNHEY and CDR2 SVGEGT. Trimming shortened V by 3 bases and J by 1 base, and 15 bases separated the two germline ends. CDR3 length: 16 amino acids. The CDR3 loop reads CASSYRGPDFNYGYTF. The DNA of the CDR3 is TGTGCCAGCAGTTATCGGGGGCCCGACTTTAACTATGGCTACACCTTC.

This chain joins TRBV20-1 and TRBJ2-5; 14 bases are a match to TRBD2. CDR3 length equals 15 residues. Germline V gene sequence: CDR1 DFQATT, CDR2 SNEGSKA (reference sequence). With V trimmed by 4 bases and J by 5 bases, 6 bases remained unmatched. CDR3 DNA sequence: TGCAGTGCTACACAGGGACTAGCGGGAGTGGAGACCCAGTACTTC. It codes for CSATQGLAGVETQYF.

In its sample, this clonotype was seen many times. The genes are TRBV7-9 and TRBJ1-2; D uncertain. The V gene lost 1 base and the J gene lost 8 bases, with 5 bases spanning the gap. Germline loops: CDR1 SEHNR, CDR2 FQNEAQ (reference sequence). The CDR3 has 11 amino acids. DNA for the CDR3: TGTGCCAGCAGCTTAGAGGAGGGCTACACCTTC. It encodes CASSLEEGYTF.

This clonotype was recorded many times. The chain combines TRBV3-1 with TRBJ2-7, with TRBD1 as a possible D gene (5 bases). Trimming pared 1 base from V and 2 bases from J, leaving 12 bases between. The germline V gene has CDR1 LGHDT and CDR2 YNNKEL (reference sequence). This CDR3 region has 15 residues. CDR3 DNA sequence: TGTGCCAGCAGCCAAGTAATGGACAACGCCTACGAGCAGTACTTC. The encoded protein is CASSQVMDNAYEQYF.